The source of this T cell receptor (beta chain) is a study of beta chain features in type 1 diabetes. Study findings and constraints: Moderate yet significant TCRB CDR3 shortening was seen in Type 1 diabetes patients in all four CD4+ subsets. PCR might show a preference for shorter templates, equally across patients and controls. Possibly, sequencing cDNA over-represented cells that had high TCR expression levels.

The length of the CDR3 is 14 residues. CDR1 and CDR2 from the germline V gene are SEHNR and FQNEAQ (reference sequence). V lost 6 bases to trimming and J lost 0 bases, with 8 bases between them. The whole isolated RNA underwent reverse transcription, so sequencing captured expressed TCRB transcripts. The data were produced by immunoSEQ multiplex PCR, yet TCRdb's version contains in-frame clones alone and is incomplete. The table lists about 470,000 clones, approximately 31% of them singletons. Stem cell-like memory, regulatory, central memory and naive CD4+ cells were sorted via CD45RO/CCR7/CD25/CD127/CD95/CD27. Worth noting for this clone: Its matching antigen is unknown.

The chain employs TRBV7-9 and TRBJ2-2; D gene unclear. Sequences were obtained from naive CD4+ T cells from blood. This receptor was taken from a young man in good health. The CDR3 spells CASRGGANTGELFF. For the CDR3, the DNA is TGTGCCAGCAGGGGCGGAGCGAACACCGGGGAGCTGTTTTTT.